The 17 T cell receptor beta chains given below trace back to one sample, sequenced in a study of blood T cell repertoires in COVID-19. Measured with immunoSEQ multiplex PCR; TCRdb has only the in-frame clones, and not every one. The repertoire includes 350,000 or so clones, around 85% of them detected once, and about 4.2% sits in the top ten. Sample: PBMCs or T cells enriched from blood (not recorded which). The receptors derive from a woman aged 40 to 50 with acute COVID-19.

This clone appeared a single time. The V gene is TRBV12-5, the J gene TRBJ1-1; 7 bases map to TRBD1. The germline V gene encodes CDR1 LGHNT and CDR2 FRNRAP. The CDR3 is 16 residues long. Losses at the gene ends were 6 bases for V and 3 bases for J; bases not matched to a gene: 13. The CDR3: CASGPPRTGEDTEAFF. In DNA form, the CDR3 reads TGTGCTAGTGGGCCCCCACGTACAGGGGAGGACACTGAAGCTTTCTTT.

In this sample, this clone turned up a few times. The V and J genes are TRBV27 and TRBJ1-6; perhaps TRBD1 as D (6 bases). Germline-derived CDR1 and CDR2 are MNHEY and SMNVEV (reference sequence). Trimming took off 6 bases at V and 9 bases at J, with 18 bases between the two ends. CDR3 size: 15 residues. In DNA form, the CDR3 reads TGTGCCAGCAGAGGATCATACAGGGAGGGTTCACCCCTCCACTTT. It is translated as CASRGSYREGSPLHF.

The table lists this clone with a few counts. This chain uses TRBV9 with TRBJ2-3; unclear D gene. Germline V CDR1 and CDR2: SGDLS, YYNGEE. Between the trimmed V and J ends, which lost 0 bases and 0 bases, there was a span of 8 bases. The CDR3 consists of 15 residues. As DNA, the CDR3 is TGTGCCAGCAGCGTAGGTTCAGTCAGCACAGATACGCAGTATTTT. This codes for CASSVGSVSTDTQYF.

CDR3 sequence: CSVSEGTGNEKLFF. In nucleotides, the CDR3 is TGCAGCGTTTCGGAAGGGACAGGGAATGAAAAACTGTTTTTT. V gene TRBV29-1 combines with J gene TRBJ1-4, with 9 bases aligning to TRBD1. Germline V CDR1 and CDR2: SQVTM, ANQGSEA. After removal of 5 bases from V and 5 bases from J, the junction contained 6 bases not matched to a gene. The length of the CDR3 is 14 residues.

The chain is built from TRBV6-5 and TRBJ2-7; 7 bases are shared with TRBD1. The CDR3 loop spans 13 amino acids. With 7 bases clipped from V and 5 bases from J, the junction kept 8 bases outside the gene matches. Germline assignment: CDR1 MNHEY and CDR2 SVGAGI. The CDR3 DNA follows: TGTGCCAGCACCCCGACAGGGTACAACGAGCAGTACTTC. Residues: CASTPTGYNEQYF.

This clone was seen only a few times. The chain recombines TRBV4-3 with TRBJ1-1; D gene uncertain. Per germline, CDR1 LGHNA and CDR2 YSLEER. The CDR3 is made up of 15 amino acids. V lost 3 bases, J lost 5 bases, and 16 bases lay in between. CDR3 coding DNA: TGCGCCAGCAGCCAGGAGGTCCACGGGAGGACTGAAGCTTTCTTT. It translates to CASSQEVHGRTEAFF.

About this clone itself: This sample includes further DNA sequences coding for the same CDR3. The rearrangement joins TRBV5-1 to TRBJ2-5, with D possibly matching TRBD1 (5 bases). The CDR3 loop spans 13 amino acids. Per the germline V gene, CDR1 is SGHRS and CDR2 is YFSETQ. Trimming shortened V by 1 base and J by 4 bases, and 8 bases separated the two germline ends. Written as DNA, the CDR3 is TGCGCCAGCAGCTTGACAGGTGGAGAGACCCAGTACTTC. Its protein is CASSLTGGETQYF.

This clone was seen only a few times. V gene TRBV18 combines with J gene TRBJ2-7; maybe TRBD2 (6 bases). Germline V gene sequence: CDR1 KGHSH, CDR2 LQKENI. The V gene lost 3 bases and the J gene lost 6 bases, with 18 bases spanning the gap. This CDR3 has 15 residues. The CDR3 DNA is TGTGCCAGCTCACCTATATTTGCTAGCGATGCCGAGCAGTACTTC. This codes for CASSPIFASDAEQYF.

The V and J genes are TRBV15 and TRBJ1-3; possible D gene TRBD1, 6 bases. Per germline, CDR1 LNHNV and CDR2 YYDKDF (reference sequence). The CDR3 is 16 residues long. Trimming took off 0 bases at V and 9 bases at J, with 18 bases between the two ends. Here the CDR3 DNA reads TGTGCCACCAGCAGAGACAGGGGTGGGGCCGGAGCCACCATATATTTT. Its protein product is CATSRDRGGAGATIYF.

The V and J genes are TRBV5-4 and TRBJ1-6; D might be TRBD1 (5 bases). The germline V gene encodes CDR1 SGHNT and CDR2 YYREEE (reference sequence). Trimming stripped 10 bases from V and 4 bases from J, with 18 bases between. This CDR3 comprises 15 residues. Here the CDR3 DNA reads TGTGCCGGAAGTATAGGGACTGAATATAATTCACCCCTCCACTTT. It translates to CAGSIGTEYNSPLHF.

This clone was detected once. The J gene is TRBJ1-4, the V gene TRBV9; 10 nucleotides align to TRBD1. The germline V gene encodes CDR1 SGDLS and CDR2 YYNGEE. The CDR3 extends over 15 amino acids. V shed 3 bases, J shed 8 bases, and the junction held 7 bases outside the gene matches. CDR3 sequence: CASSAGDRGDEKLFF. The CDR3 coding sequence is TGTGCCAGCAGCGCCGGGGACAGGGGAGACGAAAAACTGTTTTTT.

This clone occurred once. The chain has TRBV19 and TRBJ2-5; the match to TRBD2 covers 8 bases. V lost 4 bases and J lost 2; bases outside the gene matches: 6. The CDR3 is 15 residues long. The germline V gene has CDR1 LNHDA and CDR2 SQIVND (reference sequence). CDR3 nucleotides: TGTGCCAGTAGTACTAGCGGGCTTACTCAAGAGACCCAGTACTTC. Protein product: CASSTSGLTQETQYF.

V is TRBV9 and J is TRBJ2-1, with D tentatively TRBD1 (5 bases). Trimming left V 0 bases short and J 1 base short, with 11 bases between. Germline CDR1 reads SGDLS; CDR2 reads YYNGEE. The CDR3 is made up of 16 amino acids. The CDR3 reads CASSVGQGISYNEQFF. In nucleotides, the CDR3 is TGTGCCAGCAGCGTAGGGCAGGGTATATCCTACAATGAGCAGTTCTTC. Variable domain in full (rest from reference TRBV9 and TRBJ2-1): DSGVTQTPKHLITATGQRVTLRCSPRSGDLSVYWYQQSLDQGLQFLIQYYNGEERAKGNILERFSAQQFPDLHSELNLSSLELGDSALYFCASSVGQGISYNEQFFGPGTRLTVL.

In this sample, this clone turned up once. This rearrangement joins TRBV4-2 to TRBJ2-5; 11 bases map to TRBD2. The CDR3 has 16 amino acids. Germline loops: CDR1 LGHNA, CDR2 YNFKEQ. After removal of 2 bases from V and 5 bases from J, the junction contained 7 bases not matched to a gene. The CDR3 region is CASSQKPSGGKETQYF. The CDR3 DNA reads as TGTGCCAGCAGCCAAAAGCCTAGCGGGGGGAAGGAGACCCAGTACTTC.

V and J are TRBV11-2 and TRBJ2-1, with TRBD2 matching 12 bases. The CDR3 spans 15 residues. Germline V gene lookup returns CDR1 SGHAT and CDR2 FQNNGV. Unmatched junction bases numbered 5, after V lost 4 bases and J lost 7 bases. The CDR3 DNA sequence: TGTGCCAGCAGCTCGGGACTAGCGGGTTTGAATGAGCAGTTCTTC. As protein: CASSSGLAGLNEQFF.

V and J are TRBV5-1 and TRBJ1-4, with 10 bases that match TRBD1. The trim removed 4 bases at V and 5 bases at J, leaving 5 bases unmatched. CDR1 is SGHRS, CDR2 YFSETQ, per germline. The CDR3 has 15 amino acids. CDR3 sequence reads: CASSPDRGENEKLFF. For the CDR3, the DNA is TGCGCCAGCAGCCCGGACAGGGGGGAGAATGAAAAACTGTTTTTT.

The chain couples TRBV24-1 to TRBJ2-1, with 10 bases fitting TRBD1. This CDR3 is built from 15 residues. V was pared by 6 bases and J by 7 bases, with 8 bases of the junction left unmatched. Germline V gives CDR1 KGHDR, CDR2 SFDVKD. In DNA, the CDR3 is TGTGCCACCAGTCGGACAGGGGGTAATGGGAATGAGCAGTTCTTC. Translated: CATSRTGGNGNEQFF.